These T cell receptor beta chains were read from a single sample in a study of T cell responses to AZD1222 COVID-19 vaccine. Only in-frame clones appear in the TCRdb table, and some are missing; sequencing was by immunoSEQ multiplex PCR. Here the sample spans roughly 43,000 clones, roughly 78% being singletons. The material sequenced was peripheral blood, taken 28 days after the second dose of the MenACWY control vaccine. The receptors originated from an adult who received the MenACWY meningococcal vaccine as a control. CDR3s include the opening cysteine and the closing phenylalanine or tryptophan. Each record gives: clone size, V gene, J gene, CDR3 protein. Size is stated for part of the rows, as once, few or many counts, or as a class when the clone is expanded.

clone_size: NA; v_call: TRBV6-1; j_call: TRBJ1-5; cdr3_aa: CASSEGANQPQHF
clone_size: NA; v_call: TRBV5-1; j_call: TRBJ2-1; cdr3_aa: CASSLLQGAGNEQFF
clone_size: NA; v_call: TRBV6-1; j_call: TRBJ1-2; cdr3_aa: CASSDRRDRAVRRDGYTF
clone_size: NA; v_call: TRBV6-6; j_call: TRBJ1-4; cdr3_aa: CASRPTGGGEKLFF
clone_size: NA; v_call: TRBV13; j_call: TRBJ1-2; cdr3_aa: CASHPGGIFYGYTF
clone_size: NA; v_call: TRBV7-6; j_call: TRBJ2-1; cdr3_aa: CASSLMGYQNEQFF
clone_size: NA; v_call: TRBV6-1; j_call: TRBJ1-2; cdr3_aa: CASSERQGLGYTF
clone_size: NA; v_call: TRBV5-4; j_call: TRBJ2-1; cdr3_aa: CASSRSTGRASYNEQFF
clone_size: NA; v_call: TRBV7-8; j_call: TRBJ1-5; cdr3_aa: CASSQRDREQPQHF
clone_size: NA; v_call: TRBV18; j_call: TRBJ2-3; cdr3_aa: CASSPPALADTQYF
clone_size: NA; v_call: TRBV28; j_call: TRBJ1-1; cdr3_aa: CASSLGYTEAFF
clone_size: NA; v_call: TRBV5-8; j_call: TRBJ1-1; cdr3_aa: CASSPGVGTEAFF
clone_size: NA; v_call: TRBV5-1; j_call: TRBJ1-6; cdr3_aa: CASSLDSGFSPLHF
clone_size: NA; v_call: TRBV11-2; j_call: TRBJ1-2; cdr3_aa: CASSLDHGFNYGYTF
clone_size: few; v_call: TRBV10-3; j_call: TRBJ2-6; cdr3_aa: CAISETNSGANVLTF
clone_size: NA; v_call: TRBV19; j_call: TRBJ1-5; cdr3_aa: CASSMGFVDSNQPQHF
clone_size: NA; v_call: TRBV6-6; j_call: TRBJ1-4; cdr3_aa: CASSLSQAAINEKLFF
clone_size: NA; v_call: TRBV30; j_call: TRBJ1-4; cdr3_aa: CAWNSGQLNEKLFF
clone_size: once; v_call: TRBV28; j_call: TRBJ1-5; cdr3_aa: CASSLTGQGRSNQPQHF
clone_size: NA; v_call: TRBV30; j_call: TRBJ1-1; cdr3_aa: CAWSGGGGYTEAFF
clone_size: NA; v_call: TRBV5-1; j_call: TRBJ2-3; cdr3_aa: CASSLSGDTQYF
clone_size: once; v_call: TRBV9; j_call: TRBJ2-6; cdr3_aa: CASSVGGGANVLTF
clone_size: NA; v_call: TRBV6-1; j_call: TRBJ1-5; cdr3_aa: CASSEIRAFSNQPQHF
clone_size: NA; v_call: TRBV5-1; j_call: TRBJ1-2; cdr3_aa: CASSPGQGVGYTF
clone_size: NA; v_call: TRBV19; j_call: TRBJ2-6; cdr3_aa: CAGKDSSGANVLTF
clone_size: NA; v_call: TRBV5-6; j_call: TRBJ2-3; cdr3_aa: CASSGLGDTQYF
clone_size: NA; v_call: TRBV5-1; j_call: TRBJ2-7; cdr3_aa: CASSSRPYEQYF
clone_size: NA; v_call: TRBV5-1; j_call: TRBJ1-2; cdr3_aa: CASSPQTGYDGYTF
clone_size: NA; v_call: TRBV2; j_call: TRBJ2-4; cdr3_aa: CASSRERGLENIQYF
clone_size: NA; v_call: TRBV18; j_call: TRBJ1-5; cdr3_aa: CASSSGTHRNQPQHF
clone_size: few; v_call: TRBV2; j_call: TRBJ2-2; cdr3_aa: CASHRVSAGELFF
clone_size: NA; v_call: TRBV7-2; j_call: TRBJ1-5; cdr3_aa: CASSLVAGSNQPQHF
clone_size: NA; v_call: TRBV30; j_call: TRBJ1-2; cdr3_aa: CAWGGTGAEYGYTF
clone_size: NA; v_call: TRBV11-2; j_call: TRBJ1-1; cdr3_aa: CASSPQTGGKTEAFF
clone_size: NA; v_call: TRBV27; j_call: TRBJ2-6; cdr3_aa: CASRGDRASSGANVLTF
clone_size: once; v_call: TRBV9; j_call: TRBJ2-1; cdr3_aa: CASSLGDREGEEQFF
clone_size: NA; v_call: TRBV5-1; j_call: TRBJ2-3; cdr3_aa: CASNLEGVDTQYF
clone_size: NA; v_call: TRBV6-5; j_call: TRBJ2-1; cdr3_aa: CASSPNRGNEQFF
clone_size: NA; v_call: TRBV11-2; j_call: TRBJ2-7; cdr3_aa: CASSSGTSGRRPYEQYF
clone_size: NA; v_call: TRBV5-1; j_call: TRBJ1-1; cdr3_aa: CASNAEGALPTEAFF
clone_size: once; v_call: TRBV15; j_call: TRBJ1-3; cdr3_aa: CATSSDSSGNTIYF